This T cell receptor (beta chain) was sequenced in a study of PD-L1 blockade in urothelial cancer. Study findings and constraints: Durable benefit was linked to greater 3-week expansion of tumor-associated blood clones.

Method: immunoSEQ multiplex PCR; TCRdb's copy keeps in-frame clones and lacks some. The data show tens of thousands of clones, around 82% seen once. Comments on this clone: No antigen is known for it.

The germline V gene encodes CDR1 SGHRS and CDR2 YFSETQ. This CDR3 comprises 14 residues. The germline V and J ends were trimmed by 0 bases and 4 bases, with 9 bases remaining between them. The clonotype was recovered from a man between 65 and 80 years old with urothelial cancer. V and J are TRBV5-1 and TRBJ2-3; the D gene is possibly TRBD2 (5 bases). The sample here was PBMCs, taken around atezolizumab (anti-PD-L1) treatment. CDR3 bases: TGCGCCAGCAGCTTGGTCGGGATTTCAGATACGCAGTATTTT. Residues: CASSLVGISDTQYF.